This TCR beta chain was sequenced during a study of control samples from healthy donors and cancer patients. The CDR3 totals 16 residues. Per germline, CDR1 SGHDT and CDR2 YYEEEE. V trimming: 5 bases; J trimming: 5 bases; junction bases outside the gene matches: 13. Using immunoSEQ multiplex PCR, the repertoire was profiled, and TCRdb retains in-frame clones only, with some absent. The sample lists 150,000 or so clones, under 95% occurring once. This TCR derives from a man between 18 and 29 years old in good health. The chain uses TRBV5-6 and TRBJ1-1; 9 positions agree with TRBD1. Input material: blood. This CDR3 reads CASRWGTGIGVTEAFF. CDR3 DNA: TGTGCCAGCAGATGGGGGACAGGGATCGGGGTTACTGAAGCTTTCTTT.